A single sample gave rise to the 21 T cell receptor beta chains below, sequenced in a study of vaccination and CD4 T cells after COVID-19. TCRdb used MiXCR to reprocess the PCR reads, holding one entry per CDR3 protein. The sample records roughly 20,000 distinct CDR3 sequences, about 60% being singletons. Here the sequenced sample was CD4+ T cells from blood, taken after SARS-CoV-2 vaccination. Receptors were obtained from a human donor who had recovered from COVID-19.

The J gene is TRBJ1-5, the V gene TRBV18; 8 nucleotides match TRBD1. Trimming took 2 bases from V and 6 from J; bases not matched to a gene: 3. Per the germline V gene, CDR1 is KGHSH and CDR2 is LQKENI. This CDR3 comprises 14 residues. The CDR3 loop reads CASSPMDRAQPQHF. The CDR3 region has the DNA TGTGCCAGCTCACCAATGGACAGGGCTCAGCCCCAGCATTTT. Full variable domain (outside the CDR3, taken from reference TRBV18 and TRBJ1-5): NAGVMQNPRHLVRRRGQEARLRCSPMKGHSHVYWYRQLPEEGLKFMVYLQKENIIDESGMPKERFSAEFPKEGPSILRIQQVVRGDSAAYFCASSPMDRAQPQHFGDGTRLSIL.

The V call is TRBV12-3 or TRBV12-4, the J call TRBJ2-7, with D perhaps matching TRBD2 (5 bases). The CDR3 is made up of 14 amino acids. Deletions cut 5 bases from V and 0 bases from J, with 11 bases between. CDR3: CASSPRTGSYEQYF. CDR3 sequence (DNA): TGTGCCAGCAGTCCCCGGACTGGCTCCTACGAGCAGTACTTC.

The chain has TRBV28 and TRBJ1-5, with no clear D. The CDR3 is made up of 14 amino acids. Germline V gives CDR1 MDHEN, CDR2 SYDVKM. The V and J ends lost 5 bases and 12 bases respectively, with 20 bases between them. The CDR3 loop reads CASSGGFYWTYQHF. CDR3 coding DNA: TGTGCCAGCAGTGGCGGGTTTTACTGGACGTACCAGCATTTT.

The chain links TRBV6-1 to TRBJ2-3; TRBD2 matches at 10 bases. The CDR3 has 14 amino acids. Germline loops: CDR1 MNHNS, CDR2 SASEGT. V gave up 6 bases and J gave up 5 bases; unmatched junction bases: 5. CDR3 sequence reads: CASRLGLAQDTQYF. The CDR3 DNA follows: TGTGCCAGCAGATTGGGACTAGCGCAAGATACGCAGTATTTT.

This chain joins TRBV2 and TRBJ1-2, with a tentative D call TRBD1 (5 bases). Trimming stripped 3 bases from V and 2 bases from J, with 7 bases between. Germline assignment: CDR1 SNHLY and CDR2 FYNNEI. This CDR3 is built from 13 residues. CDR3 protein: CASSEQGNYGYTF. DNA of the CDR3: TGTGCCAGCAGTGAGCAGGGCAACTATGGCTACACCTTC.

V gene TRBV7-8 combines with J gene TRBJ2-2; the match to TRBD1 covers 8 bases. The length of the CDR3 is 16 residues. Per the germline V gene, CDR1 is SGHVS and CDR2 is FQNEAQ. J lost 6 bases, V lost 4 bases, and 10 bases had no gene match. The CDR3 region is CASSSRTGPVAGELFF. The DNA for the CDR3 is TGTGCCAGCAGCTCCCGGACAGGGCCTGTGGCCGGGGAGCTGTTTTTT.

J is TRBJ1-1 and V is TRBV20-1, with D possibly matching TRBD1 (5 bases). The ends were cut back, 5 bases at V and 4 bases at J, with 14 bases in the middle. Looked up from germline, CDR1 is DFQATT and CDR2 is SNEGSKA (reference sequence). The CDR3 covers 13 residues. CDR3 DNA sequence: TGCAGTGCTTACCGGGGACCGGGCACTGAAGCTTTCTTT. It translates to CSAYRGPGTEAFF.

The chain carries TRBV27 and TRBJ2-2; D is unresolved. The CDR3 is made up of 11 amino acids. Between the trimmed V and J ends, which lost 7 bases and 3 bases, there was a span of 3 bases. Germline V gives CDR1 MNHEY, CDR2 SMNVEV (reference sequence). CDR3 protein: CASKDTGELFF. The CDR3 DNA reads TGTGCCAGCAAGGACACCGGGGAGCTGTTTTTT.

The chain couples TRBV6-1 to TRBJ2-1; the D call may be TRBD1 or TRBD2 (5 bases each). Germline values: CDR1 MNHNS, CDR2 SASEGT. Trimming removed 5 bases from V and 1 base from J, with 12 bases in between. The length of the CDR3 is 15 residues. The CDR3 DNA sequence: TGTGCCAGCAGTCCCGGGACCCAGTCCTACAATGAGCAGTTCTTC. Protein product: CASSPGTQSYNEQFF.

This clonotype was seen more than once but under ten times. The chain joins TRBV20-1 to TRBJ1-2; 7 bases align to TRBD1. Germline V gives CDR1 DFQATT, CDR2 SNEGSKA (reference sequence). The junction had 10 bases not matched to a gene; V was cut back by 5 bases and J by 4 bases. The CDR3 sequence is 14 residues long. In DNA, the CDR3 is TGCAGTGCTTCCTTTTGGACAGGCACCTATGGCTACACCTTC. Amino acid sequence: CSASFWTGTYGYTF.

The gene calls are TRBV6-1 and TRBJ2-4; D is possibly TRBD2 (5 bases). The CDR3 length is 13 residues. Germline CDR1 reads MNHNS; CDR2 reads SASEGT. Trimming cost V 8 bases and J 0 bases, with 8 bases left between them. The CDR3 loop is CASRELAKNIQYF. Here the CDR3 DNA reads TGTGCCAGCCGGGAACTAGCCAAAAACATTCAGTACTTC.

The gene calls are TRBV2 and TRBJ1-2, with 7 bases that match TRBD1. CDR1 and CDR2 from the germline V gene are SNHLY and FYNNEI. CDR3 length equals 14 residues. The ends lost 4 bases at V and 4 bases at J; junction bases unmatched: 6. Written as DNA, the CDR3 is TGTGCCAGCAGTGCTAACACAGGGGCCTATGGCTACACCTTC. Translating it yields CASSANTGAYGYTF.

The chain employs TRBV20-1 and TRBJ2-7, with 8 nucleotides matching TRBD2. The CDR3 length is 15 residues. In germline, CDR1 is DFQATT, CDR2 SNEGSKA (reference sequence). V lost 0 bases to trimming and J lost 1 base; unmatched junction nucleotides: 5. In DNA, the CDR3 is TGCAGTGCTAGAGATTCGGCGGGAGGATCCTACGAGCAGTACTTC. Translated: CSARDSAGGSYEQYF.

The sample holds a few counts of this clonotype. This chain uses TRBV2 with TRBJ1-3; perhaps TRBD1 as D (6 bases). Germline loops: CDR1 SNHLY, CDR2 FYNNEI. The CDR3 runs 13 residues. V was trimmed by 7 bases and J by 2 bases, leaving 9 bases between them. CDR3 in amino acids: CASTYRAGNTIYF. The DNA of the CDR3 is TGTGCCAGCACCTACAGGGCTGGAAACACCATATATTTT.

V usage is TRBV7-8 and J usage is TRBJ2-7, with unresolved D. The germline V gene encodes CDR1 SGHVS and CDR2 FQNEAQ. Trimming took 5 bases from V and 3 from J, leaving 14 bases between them. The CDR3 is 14 amino acids. Here the CDR3 DNA reads TGTGCCAGCAGCAGAGACCTATCCCTCTACGAGCAGTACTTC. Translation gives CASSRDLSLYEQYF.

J is TRBJ2-1 and V is TRBV6-2 or TRBV6-3; 11 bases line up with TRBD2. The germline V gene encodes CDR1 MNHEY and CDR2 SVGEGT. The CDR3 contains 16 residues. V lost 4 bases and J lost 4; bases outside the gene matches: 6. CDR3 protein: CASSSLGTSGYNEQFF. CDR3 DNA sequence: TGTGCCAGCAGTTCTCTCGGGACTAGCGGATACAATGAGCAGTTCTTC.

This chain uses TRBV7-7 with TRBJ2-5; 7 bases align to TRBD2. This CDR3 is 13 amino acids long. Germline CDR1 SSHAT, CDR2 FNYEAQ (reference sequence). After removal of 6 bases from V and 2 bases from J, the junction contained 3 bases not matched to a gene. The CDR3 nucleotides read TGTGCCAGCAGTGGGGGGGGTCAAGAGACCCAGTACTTC. Translated: CASSGGGQETQYF.

This rearrangement joins TRBV20-1 to TRBJ1-6, with 8 bases aligning to TRBD1. The CDR3 loop spans 14 amino acids. J gave up 9 bases and V 6 bases, and 10 bases lay outside the gene matches. The germline CDR1 and CDR2 sequences are DFQATT and SNEGSKA (reference sequence). This CDR3 is CSAALAQGASPLHF. The CDR3 coding sequence is TGCAGTGCCGCATTGGCGCAGGGGGCTTCACCCCTCCACTTT.

A few counts support this clonotype. V usage is TRBV7-9 and J usage is TRBJ1-1, with D maybe TRBD1 (6 bases). This CDR3 has 14 amino acids. CDR1 SEHNR and CDR2 FQNEAQ come from the germline V gene (reference sequence). Trimming pared 4 bases from V and 1 base from J, leaving 10 bases between. The CDR3 loop reads CASSSSTGNTEAFF. The CDR3 nucleotides are TGTGCCAGCAGCTCGTCGACAGGGAACACTGAAGCTTTCTTT. Based on the CDR3 plus reference TRBV7-9 and TRBJ1-1, the full variable domain is DTGVSQNPRHKITKRGQNVTFRCDPISEHNRLYWYRQTLGQGPEFLTYFQNEAQLEKSRLLSDRFSAERPKGSFSTLEIQRTEQGDSAMYLCASSSSTGNTEAFFGQGTRLTVV.

The sample holds a few counts of this clonotype. The chain is built from TRBV5-5 and TRBJ2-7; D gene uncertain. Germline CDR1 is SGHKS and CDR2 is YYEKEE (reference sequence). This CDR3 region has 13 residues. The germline V and J ends were trimmed by 4 bases and 7 bases, with 15 bases remaining between them. This CDR3 is CASSRSPFEEQYF. The CDR3 DNA is TGTGCCAGCAGCCGTAGCCCTTTTGAGGAGCAGTACTTC.

The CDR3 sequence: CASSLDGGRRNSPLHF. CDR3 bases: TGCGCCAGCAGCTTAGATGGAGGACGGAGGAATTCACCCCTCCACTTT. This chain links TRBV5-1 with TRBJ1-6; D is ambiguous. This CDR3 contains 16 residues. Germline CDR1 SGHRS, CDR2 YFSETQ. Trimming pared 2 bases from V and 7 bases from J, leaving 16 bases between.